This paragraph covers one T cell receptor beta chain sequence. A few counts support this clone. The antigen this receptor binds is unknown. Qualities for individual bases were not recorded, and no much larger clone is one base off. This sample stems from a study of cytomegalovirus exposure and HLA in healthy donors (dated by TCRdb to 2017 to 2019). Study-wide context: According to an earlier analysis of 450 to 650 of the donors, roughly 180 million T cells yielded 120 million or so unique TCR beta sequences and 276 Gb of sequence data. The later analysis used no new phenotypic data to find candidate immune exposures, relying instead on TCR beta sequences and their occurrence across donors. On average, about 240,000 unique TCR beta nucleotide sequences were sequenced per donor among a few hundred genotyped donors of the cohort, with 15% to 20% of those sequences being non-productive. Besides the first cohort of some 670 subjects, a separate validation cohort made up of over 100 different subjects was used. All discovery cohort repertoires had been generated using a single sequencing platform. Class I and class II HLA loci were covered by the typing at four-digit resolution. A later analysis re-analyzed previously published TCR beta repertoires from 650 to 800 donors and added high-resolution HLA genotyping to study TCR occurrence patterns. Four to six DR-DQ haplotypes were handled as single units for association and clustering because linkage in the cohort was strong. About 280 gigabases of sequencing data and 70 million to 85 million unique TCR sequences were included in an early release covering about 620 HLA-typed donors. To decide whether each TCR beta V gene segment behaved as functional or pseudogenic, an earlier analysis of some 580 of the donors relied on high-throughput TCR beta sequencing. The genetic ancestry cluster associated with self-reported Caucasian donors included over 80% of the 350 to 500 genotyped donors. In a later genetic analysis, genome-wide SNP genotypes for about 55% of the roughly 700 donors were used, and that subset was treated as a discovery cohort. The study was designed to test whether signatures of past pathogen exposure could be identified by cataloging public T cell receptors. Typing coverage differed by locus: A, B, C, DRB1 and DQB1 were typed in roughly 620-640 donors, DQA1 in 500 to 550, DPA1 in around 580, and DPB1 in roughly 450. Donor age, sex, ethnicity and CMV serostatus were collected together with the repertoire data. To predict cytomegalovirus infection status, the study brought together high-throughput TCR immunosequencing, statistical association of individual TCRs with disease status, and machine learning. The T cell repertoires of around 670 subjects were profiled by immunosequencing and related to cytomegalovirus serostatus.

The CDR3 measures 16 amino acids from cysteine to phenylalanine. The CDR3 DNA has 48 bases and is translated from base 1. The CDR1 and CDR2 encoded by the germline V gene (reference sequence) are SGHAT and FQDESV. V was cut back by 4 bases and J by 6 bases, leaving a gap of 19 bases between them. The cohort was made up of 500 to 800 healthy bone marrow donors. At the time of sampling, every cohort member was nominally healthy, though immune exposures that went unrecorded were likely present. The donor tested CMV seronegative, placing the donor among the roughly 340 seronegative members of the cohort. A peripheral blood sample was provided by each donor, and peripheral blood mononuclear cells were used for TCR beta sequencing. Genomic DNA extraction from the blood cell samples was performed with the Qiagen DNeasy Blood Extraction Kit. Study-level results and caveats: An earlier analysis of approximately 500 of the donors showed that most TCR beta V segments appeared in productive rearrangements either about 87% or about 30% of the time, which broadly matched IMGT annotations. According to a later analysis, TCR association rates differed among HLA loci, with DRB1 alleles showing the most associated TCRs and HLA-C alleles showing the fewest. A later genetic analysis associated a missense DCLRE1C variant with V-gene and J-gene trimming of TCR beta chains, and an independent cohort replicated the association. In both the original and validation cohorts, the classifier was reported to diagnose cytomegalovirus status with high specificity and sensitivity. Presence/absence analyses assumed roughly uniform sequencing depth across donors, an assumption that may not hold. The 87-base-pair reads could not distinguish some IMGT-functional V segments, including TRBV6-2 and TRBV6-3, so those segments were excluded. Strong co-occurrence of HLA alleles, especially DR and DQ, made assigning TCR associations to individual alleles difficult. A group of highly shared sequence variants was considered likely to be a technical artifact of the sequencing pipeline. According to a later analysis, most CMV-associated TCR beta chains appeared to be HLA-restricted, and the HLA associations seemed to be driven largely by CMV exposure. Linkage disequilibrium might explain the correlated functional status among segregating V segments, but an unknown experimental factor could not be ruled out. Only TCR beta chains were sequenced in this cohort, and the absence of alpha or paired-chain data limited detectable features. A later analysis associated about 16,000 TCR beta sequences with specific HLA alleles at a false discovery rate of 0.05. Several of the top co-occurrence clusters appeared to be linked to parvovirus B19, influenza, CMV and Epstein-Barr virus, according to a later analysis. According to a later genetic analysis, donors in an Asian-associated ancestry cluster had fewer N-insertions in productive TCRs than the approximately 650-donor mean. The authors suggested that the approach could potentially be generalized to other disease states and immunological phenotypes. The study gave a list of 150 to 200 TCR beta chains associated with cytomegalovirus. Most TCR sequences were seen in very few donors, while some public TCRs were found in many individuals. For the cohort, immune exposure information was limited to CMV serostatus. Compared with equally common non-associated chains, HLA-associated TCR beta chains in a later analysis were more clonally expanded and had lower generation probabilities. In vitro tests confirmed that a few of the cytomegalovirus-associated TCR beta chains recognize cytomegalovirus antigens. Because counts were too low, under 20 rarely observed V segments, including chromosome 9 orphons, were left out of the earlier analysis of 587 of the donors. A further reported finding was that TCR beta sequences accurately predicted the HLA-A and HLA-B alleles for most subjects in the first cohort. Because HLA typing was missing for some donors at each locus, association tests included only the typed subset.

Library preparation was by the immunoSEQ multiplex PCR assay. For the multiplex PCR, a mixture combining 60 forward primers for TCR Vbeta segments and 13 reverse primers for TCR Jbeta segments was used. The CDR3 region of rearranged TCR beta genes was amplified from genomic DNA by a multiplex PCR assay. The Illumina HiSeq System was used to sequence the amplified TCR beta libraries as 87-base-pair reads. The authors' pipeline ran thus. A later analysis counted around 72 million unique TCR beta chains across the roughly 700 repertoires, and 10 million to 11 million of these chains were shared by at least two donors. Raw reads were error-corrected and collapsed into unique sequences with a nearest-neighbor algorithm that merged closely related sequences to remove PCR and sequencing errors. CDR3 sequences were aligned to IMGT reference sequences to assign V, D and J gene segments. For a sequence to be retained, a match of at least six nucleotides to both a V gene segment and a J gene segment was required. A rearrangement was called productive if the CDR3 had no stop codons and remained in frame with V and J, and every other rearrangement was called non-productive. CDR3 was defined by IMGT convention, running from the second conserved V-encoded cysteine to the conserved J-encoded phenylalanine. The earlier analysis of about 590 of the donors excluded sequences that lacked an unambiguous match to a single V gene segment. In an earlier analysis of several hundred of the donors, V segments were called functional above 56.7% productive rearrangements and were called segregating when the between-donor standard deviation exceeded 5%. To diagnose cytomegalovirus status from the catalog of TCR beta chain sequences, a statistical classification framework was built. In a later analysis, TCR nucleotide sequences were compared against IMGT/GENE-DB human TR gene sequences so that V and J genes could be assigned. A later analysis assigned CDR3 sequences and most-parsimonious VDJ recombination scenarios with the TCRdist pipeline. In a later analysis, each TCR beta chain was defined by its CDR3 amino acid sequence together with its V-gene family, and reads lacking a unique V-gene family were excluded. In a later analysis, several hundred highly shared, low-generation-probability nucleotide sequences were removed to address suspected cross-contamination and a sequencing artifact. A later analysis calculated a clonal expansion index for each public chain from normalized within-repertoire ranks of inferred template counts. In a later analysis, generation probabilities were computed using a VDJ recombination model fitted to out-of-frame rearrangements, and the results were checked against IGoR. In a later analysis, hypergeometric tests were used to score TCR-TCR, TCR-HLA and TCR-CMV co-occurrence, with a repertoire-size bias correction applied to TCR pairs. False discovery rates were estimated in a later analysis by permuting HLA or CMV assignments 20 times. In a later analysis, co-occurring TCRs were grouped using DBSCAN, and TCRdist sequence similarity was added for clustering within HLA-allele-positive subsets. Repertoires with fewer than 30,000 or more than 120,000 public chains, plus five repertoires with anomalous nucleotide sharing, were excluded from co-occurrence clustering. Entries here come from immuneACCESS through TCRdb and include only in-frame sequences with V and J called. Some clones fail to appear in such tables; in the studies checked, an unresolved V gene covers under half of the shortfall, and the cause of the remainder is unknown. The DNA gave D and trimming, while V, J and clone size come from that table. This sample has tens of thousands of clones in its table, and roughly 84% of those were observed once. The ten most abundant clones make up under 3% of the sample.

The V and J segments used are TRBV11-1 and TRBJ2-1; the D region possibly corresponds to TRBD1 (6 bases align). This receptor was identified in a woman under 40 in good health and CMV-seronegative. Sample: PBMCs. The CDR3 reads CASSSPGTRGSNEQFF. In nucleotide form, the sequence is TGTGCCAGCAGCTCTCCGGGGACAAGGGGGAGCAATGAGCAGTTCTTC.